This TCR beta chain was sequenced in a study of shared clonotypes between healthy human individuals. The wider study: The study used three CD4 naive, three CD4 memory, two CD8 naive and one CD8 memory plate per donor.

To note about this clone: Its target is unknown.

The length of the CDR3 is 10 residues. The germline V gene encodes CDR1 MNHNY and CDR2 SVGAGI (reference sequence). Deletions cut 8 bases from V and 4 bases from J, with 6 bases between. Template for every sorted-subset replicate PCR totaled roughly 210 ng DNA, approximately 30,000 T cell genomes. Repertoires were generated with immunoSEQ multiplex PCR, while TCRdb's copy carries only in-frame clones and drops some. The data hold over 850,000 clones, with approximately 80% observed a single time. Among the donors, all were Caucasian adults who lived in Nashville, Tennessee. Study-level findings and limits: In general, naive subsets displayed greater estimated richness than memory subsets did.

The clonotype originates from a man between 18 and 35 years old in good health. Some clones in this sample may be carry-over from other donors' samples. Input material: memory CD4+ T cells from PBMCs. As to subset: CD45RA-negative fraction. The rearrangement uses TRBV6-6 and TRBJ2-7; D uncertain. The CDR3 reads CASGEYEQYF. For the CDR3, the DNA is TGTGCCAGCGGGGAATACGAGCAGTACTTC.